The 21 T cell receptor beta chains below were found in one sample sequenced in a study of T cells after posttransplantation cyclophosphamide. TCRdb's copy holds only in-frame clones and misses some; the assay was immunoSEQ multiplex PCR. There are around 35,000 clones in the sample, none observed a single time. The sequenced material came from PBMCs. Receptors were obtained from a man aged 25 to 40 in good health and a related stem cell transplant donor.

This clone was counted at least ten times. V and J are TRBV4-2 and TRBJ1-2; 7 bases agree with TRBD1. With 1 base clipped from V and 4 bases from J, the junction kept 9 bases outside the gene matches. This CDR3 has 16 amino acids. Looked up from germline, CDR1 is LGHNA and CDR2 is YNFKEQ. The CDR3 region is CASSQGTGEEAYGYTF. CDR3 in DNA: TGTGCCAGCAGCCAAGGAACAGGGGAAGAAGCCTATGGCTACACCTTC.

This clone was observed at least ten times. V usage is TRBV7-3 and J usage is TRBJ2-7, with 9 nucleotides matching TRBD1. Per the germline V gene, CDR1 is SGHTA and CDR2 is FQGTGA. V dropped 5 bases and J dropped 6; count of bases not matched to a gene: 14. CDR3 size: 16 residues. CDR3: CASSPNPGQGSGEQYF. The CDR3 coding sequence is TGTGCCAGCAGCCCAAACCCCGGACAGGGGAGCGGCGAGCAGTACTTC.

In this sample, this clone turned up many times. The chain combines TRBV11-3 with TRBJ2-7; tentatively, D is TRBD2 (5 bases). The ends were cut back, 1 base at V and 4 bases at J, with 14 bases in the middle. Germline lookup yields CDR1 SGHNT and CDR2 YENEEA. This CDR3 is built from 15 residues. The CDR3 is CASSLGGLKEYEQYF. The CDR3 DNA follows: TGTGCCAGCAGCTTAGGCGGGCTTAAAGAATACGAGCAGTACTTC.

This clone was recorded many times. The V gene is TRBV27, the J gene TRBJ2-7; 8 positions agree with TRBD1. The CDR3 has 15 amino acids. CDR1 and CDR2 (germline): MNHEY, SMNVEV (reference sequence). V lost 4 bases, J lost 0 bases, and 5 bases stayed unmatched. The CDR3 DNA reads as TGTGCCAGCAGTTCAGGAGGACAGGGCTCCTACGAGCAGTACTTC. It yields the protein CASSSGGQGSYEQYF.

This clone occurred many times. The chain has TRBV27 and TRBJ1-6; TRBD1 might be the D (5 bases). Trimming shortened V by 5 bases and J by 11 bases, and 10 bases separated the two germline ends. Germline V gene data show CDR1 as MNHEY and CDR2 as SMNVEV (reference sequence). The CDR3 has 12 amino acids. The CDR3 DNA is TGTGCCAGCAGTGTAGGGGTGGCACCCCTCCACTTT. Protein product: CASSVGVAPLHF.

This clone was found many times. The chain recombines TRBV6-2 or TRBV6-3 with TRBJ1-1; D may be TRBD1 (6 bases). Trimming cost V 1 base and J 0 bases, with 15 bases left between them. Per the germline V gene, CDR1 is MNHEY and CDR2 is SVGEGT. This CDR3 contains 17 residues. This chain's CDR3 is CASSYFPGDPMNTEAFF. Written as DNA, the CDR3 is TGTGCCAGCAGTTACTTTCCAGGGGATCCCATGAACACTGAAGCTTTCTTT.

This clone was found many times. The chain combines TRBV7-2 with TRBJ1-4; maybe TRBD1 (6 bases). The germline V and J ends were trimmed by 9 bases and 1 base, with 15 bases remaining between them. CDR3 length: 15 residues. Germline V gene data show CDR1 as SGHTA and CDR2 as FQGNSA. This CDR3 reads CASSRDIRTNEKLFF. Here the CDR3 DNA reads TGTGCCAGTTCACGGGACATCCGAACTAATGAAAAACTGTTTTTT.

This clone was observed many times. The DNA of the CDR3 is TGTGCCAGCAGCTTGTTAGCGGGGGGGCCGGGTGAGCAGTTCTTC. It codes for CASSLLAGGPGEQFF. V and J are TRBV5-8 and TRBJ2-1; 11 bases are shared with TRBD2. V lost 1 base, J lost 9 bases, and 6 bases stayed unmatched. The CDR3 is made up of 15 amino acids. Germline V CDR1 and CDR2: SGHTS, YDEGEE.

This clone was recorded a few times. The chain has TRBV5-1 and TRBJ1-6; the match to TRBD1 covers 8 bases. V lost 3 bases to trimming and J lost 8 bases; unmatched junction nucleotides: 10. Germline loops: CDR1 SGHRS, CDR2 YFSETQ. CDR3 length: 16 amino acids. CDR3 sequence reads: CASSSGQGEIYSPLHF. The CDR3 DNA is TGCGCCAGCAGCTCCGGACAGGGTGAGATTTATTCACCCCTCCACTTT.

There are many counts of this clone. The chain has TRBV7-2 and TRBJ1-2, with D possibly TRBD1 on 5 matching bases. V was clipped by 5 bases and J by 4 bases, with 23 bases between them. CDR3 length: 17 residues. Germline lookup yields CDR1 SGHTA and CDR2 FQGNSA. The DNA for the CDR3 is TGTGCCAGCAGCCCGGGGGGGATAGGCGGGGGAGGCTATGGCTACACCTTC. Translating it yields CASSPGGIGGGGYGYTF.

There are many counts of this clone. The chain is built from TRBV2 and TRBJ1-1, with 8 bases fitting TRBD1. V gave up 6 bases and J gave up 11 bases; unmatched junction bases: 11. This CDR3 comprises 13 residues. Germline V lookup: CDR1 SNHLY, CDR2 FYNNEI. The CDR3 sequence: CASSLDRGRSAFF. The CDR3 nucleotides read TGTGCCAGCAGCCTTGACAGGGGACGGTCGGCTTTCTTT. Variable domain in full (rest from reference TRBV2 and TRBJ1-1): EPEVTQTPSHQVTQMGQEVILRCVPISNHLYFYWYRQILGQKVEFLVSFYNNEISEKSEIFDDQFSVERPDGSNFTLKIRSTKLEDSAMYFCASSLDRGRSAFFGQGTRLTVV.

This clone showed up many times. This chain connects TRBV6-6 to TRBJ2-7, with a weak D call TRBD1 (5 bases). This CDR3 is built from 15 residues. Per the germline V gene, CDR1 is MNHNY and CDR2 is SVGAGI (reference sequence). Trimming cost V 2 bases and J 0 bases, with 11 bases left between them. The CDR3 here is CASSYEDTSSYEQYF. The CDR3 DNA is TGTGCCAGCAGTTACGAGGACACCTCCTCCTACGAGCAGTACTTC.

This clone showed up many times. V is TRBV6-5 and J is TRBJ1-1; 7 bases agree with TRBD1. The CDR3 is made up of 13 amino acids. The germline CDR1 and CDR2 sequences are MNHEY and SVGAGI. V shed 7 bases and J 1 base; nucleotides not matched to a gene: 3. CDR3 in amino acids: CASTRGTNTEAFF. CDR3 DNA: TGTGCCAGCACCAGGGGGACGAACACTGAAGCTTTCTTT.

The rearrangement joins TRBV27 to TRBJ2-5, with a tentative D call TRBD1 (5 bases). The length of the CDR3 is 17 residues. V was cut by 2 bases and J by 1 base, with 17 bases left in between. The germline V gene encodes CDR1 MNHEY and CDR2 SMNVEV (reference sequence). This CDR3 is CASSLIRQLDPQETQYF. The CDR3 nucleotides are TGTGCCAGCAGTTTAATCCGACAGCTAGACCCCCAAGAGACCCAGTACTTC.

This clone has only a few counts. V usage is TRBV27 and J usage is TRBJ1-5, with a tentative D call TRBD1 (5 bases). V was trimmed by 2 bases and J by 2 bases, leaving 13 bases between them. The germline V gene encodes CDR1 MNHEY and CDR2 SMNVEV (reference sequence). CDR3 length equals 16 residues. CDR3 in DNA: TGTGCCAGCAGTTTAGGGTCGTTCAGGGGCAATCAGCCCCAGCATTTT. Translated, it gives CASSLGSFRGNQPQHF.

The table lists this clone with many counts. This chain uses TRBV6-5 with TRBJ1-1, with 8 positions matching TRBD1. Trimming cost V 5 bases and J 2 bases; bases outside gene matches: 4. The CDR3 totals 14 residues. Germline assignment: CDR1 MNHEY and CDR2 SVGAGI. CDR3 nucleotide sequence: TGTGCCAGCAGTCGCGGACAGGGCAACACTGAAGCTTTCTTT. Its protein is CASSRGQGNTEAFF.

This clone was seen ten or more times. The CDR3 sequence: CASSLGGLGEAFF. The CDR3 coding sequence is TGTGCCAGCAGTTTGGGGGGGTTAGGTGAAGCTTTCTTT. The chain links TRBV12-3 or TRBV12-4 to TRBJ1-1; possibly TRBD1 for D (5 bases). V was shortened by 3 bases and J by 7 bases, with 12 bases between the two germline ends. This CDR3 contains 13 residues.

This clone was counted many times. The J gene is TRBJ1-4, the V gene TRBV9, with D possibly being TRBD1 (6 bases). Trimming removed 1 base at V and 7 bases at J, with 8 bases between. CDR1 and CDR2 (germline): SGDLS, YYNGEE. The CDR3 consists of 13 residues. DNA for the CDR3: TGTGCCAGCAGCGTAACAGGGCGTGAAAAACTGTTTTTT. Translating it yields CASSVTGREKLFF. Using reference TRBV9 and TRBJ1-4 for the parts outside the CDR3, the full variable domain is DSGVTQTPKHLITATGQRVTLRCSPRSGDLSVYWYQQSLDQGLQFLIQYYNGEERAKGNILERFSAQQFPDLHSELNLSSLELGDSALYFCASSVTGREKLFFGSGTQLSVL.

This clone was counted only a few times. J is TRBJ2-5 and V is TRBV6-1, with 9 bases fitting TRBD1. Trimming at V came to 5 bases and at J to 5 bases, leaving 9 bases not matched to a gene. The V gene's germline CDR1 is MNHNS and CDR2 SASEGT. CDR3 length: 15 amino acids. CDR3 DNA sequence: TGTGCCAGCAGTACCGGGACAGGGAGTAGCGAGACCCAGTACTTC. This encodes CASSTGTGSSETQYF.

This clone appeared many times. The rearrangement links TRBV2 to TRBJ2-1; 12 bases are shared with TRBD2. CDR3 length equals 15 residues. Germline assignment: CDR1 SNHLY and CDR2 FYNNEI. V was clipped by 7 bases and J by 4 bases; unmatched bases: 5. CDR3 DNA: TGTGCCAGCACCTCTCTAGCGGGGGGGTACAATGAGCAGTTCTTC. Its protein product is CASTSLAGGYNEQFF.

This clone showed up just a few times. The chain uses TRBV19 and TRBJ2-2; D uncertain. Trimming shortened V by 2 bases and J by 5 bases, and 15 bases separated the two germline ends. The CDR3 extends over 16 amino acids. Germline-derived CDR1 and CDR2 are LNHDA and SQIVND (reference sequence). This chain's CDR3 is CASSIRVAIRTGELFF. In DNA form, the CDR3 reads TGTGCCAGTAGTATAAGGGTGGCCATAAGAACCGGGGAGCTGTTTTTT.